Listed here are 18 T cell receptor beta chains from one sample, sequenced in a study of shared clonotypes between healthy human individuals. Produced via immunoSEQ multiplex PCR; TCRdb's table is partial and in-frame only. Among 2 million to 2.5 million clones listed, about 90% were seen once. Sequencing was carried out using naive CD4+ T cells from PBMCs. The subset was: CD45RA+ positively selected. The receptors originated from a man between 18 and 35 years old in good health. Some clones in this sample may be carry-over from other donors' samples.

The chain combines TRBV10-1 with TRBJ2-7; a weak D match, TRBD2 (5 bases). Germline V gene data show CDR1 as WNHNN and CDR2 as SYGVQD (reference sequence). V was trimmed by 10 bases and J by 6 bases, leaving 25 bases between them. The CDR3 loop spans 15 amino acids. The CDR3 reads CAISPGLGDMGEQYF. The CDR3 nucleotides read TGCGCCATCTCTCCGGGTCTGGGAGATATGGGCGAGCAGTACTTC.

The chain employs TRBV4-2 and TRBJ2-7; TRBD2 agrees at 13 bases. Germline values: CDR1 LGHNA, CDR2 YNFKEQ. The CDR3 totals 16 residues. With 1 base clipped from V and 4 bases from J, the junction kept 4 bases outside the gene matches. The CDR3 loop is CASSQAGTSGEYEQYF. CDR3 DNA: TGTGCCAGCAGCCAAGCAGGGACTAGCGGGGAATACGAGCAGTACTTC.

The gene calls are TRBV6-1 and TRBJ2-5, with TRBD1 identical over 7 bases. Germline V lookup: CDR1 MNHNS, CDR2 SASEGT. This CDR3 contains 13 residues. J lost 2 bases, V lost 7 bases, and 4 bases had no gene match. CDR3 amino acids: CASMRGQQETQYF. The CDR3 nucleotides read TGTGCCAGCATGAGGGGACAGCAAGAGACCCAGTACTTC.

The chain links TRBV7-9 to TRBJ2-6, with D possibly matching TRBD1 (6 bases). Trimming took 6 bases from V and 0 from J, leaving 18 bases between them. The CDR3 sequence is 18 residues long. Germline V gene lookup returns CDR1 SEHNR and CDR2 FQNEAQ (reference sequence). The CDR3 spells CASRPKMGQISGANVLTF. Here the CDR3 DNA reads TGTGCCAGCAGACCAAAGATGGGACAAATCTCTGGGGCCAACGTCCTGACTTTC.

This sequence joins TRBV2 and TRBJ2-7, with TRBD2 matching over 7 bases. The CDR3 loop spans 14 amino acids. Germline CDR1 and CDR2: SNHLY and FYNNEI. The junction had 7 bases not matched to a gene; V was cut back by 8 bases and J by 0 bases. The CDR3 protein is CASRRGGGSYEQYF. The CDR3 DNA reads TGTGCCAGCCGGAGGGGCGGGGGCTCCTACGAGCAGTACTTC.

The gene calls are TRBV30 and TRBJ2-5; 8 nucleotides match TRBD1. V shed 4 bases and J 1 base; nucleotides not matched to a gene: 2. The germline CDR1 and CDR2 sequences are GTSNPN and SVGIG (reference sequence). The CDR3 has 13 residues. Here the CDR3 reads CAWKTGGQETQYF. DNA of the CDR3: TGTGCCTGGAAAACAGGGGGCCAAGAGACCCAGTACTTC.

This sequence joins TRBV10-1 and TRBJ2-7; 8 nucleotides align to TRBD2. CDR1 and CDR2 (germline): WNHNN, SYGVQD (reference sequence). The length of the CDR3 is 14 residues. V was clipped by 6 bases and J by 3 bases; unmatched bases: 7. The CDR3 protein is CASSPSGSIYEQYF. CDR3 bases: TGCGCCAGCAGCCCGAGCGGGAGTATCTACGAGCAGTACTTC.

This clone was recorded only once. The rearrangement links TRBV14 to TRBJ2-7, with a weak D call TRBD1 (6 bases). V was cut by 6 bases and J by 0 bases, with 30 bases left in between. The CDR3 loop spans 20 amino acids. Germline loops: CDR1 SGHDN, CDR2 FVKESK. CDR3 sequence reads: CASSLMGDPITGMYSYEQYF. The DNA of the CDR3 is TGTGCCAGCAGTTTAATGGGGGACCCTATAACAGGGATGTACTCCTACGAGCAGTACTTC. Using reference TRBV14 and TRBJ2-7 for the parts outside the CDR3, the full variable domain is EAGVTQFPSHSVIEKGQTVTLRCDPISGHDNLYWYRRVMGKEIKFLLHFVKESKQDESGMPNNRFLAERTGGTYSTLKVQPAELEDSGVYFCASSLMGDPITGMYSYEQYFGPGTRLTVT.

The chain combines TRBV5-1 with TRBJ1-4, with TRBD1 as a possible D gene (5 bases). Germline V gives CDR1 SGHRS, CDR2 YFSETQ. This CDR3 region has 14 residues. V dropped 4 bases and J dropped 3 bases, with 10 bases sitting between them. This CDR3 reads CASSQGGANEKLFF. The CDR3, as DNA: TGCGCCAGCAGCCAGGGTGGGGCTAATGAAAAACTGTTTTTT. Combining the CDR3 with reference TRBV5-1 and TRBJ1-4 gives the whole variable domain KAGVTQTPRYLIKTRGQQVTLSCSPISGHRSVSWYQQTPGQGLQFLFEYFSETQRNKGNFPGRFSGRQFSNSRSEMNVSTLELGDSALYLCASSQGGANEKLFFGSGTQLSVL.

About this clone: The sample holds other DNA sequences that translate to the same CDR3. The chain joins TRBV5-1 to TRBJ2-7; 12 bases agree with TRBD1. From germline, CDR1 is SGHRS and CDR2 YFSETQ. V shed 3 bases, J shed 5 bases, and the junction held 3 bases outside the gene matches. The CDR3 runs to 14 residues. The CDR3 region has the DNA TGCGCCAGCAGCTCCGGGACAGGGGGCAACGAGCAGTACTTC. It translates to CASSSGTGGNEQYF.

The V call is TRBV5-4, the J call TRBJ2-3; 8 nucleotides line up with TRBD1. Per germline, CDR1 SGHNT and CDR2 YYREEE (reference sequence). The CDR3 is 14 residues long. V shed 4 bases and J 3 bases; nucleotides not matched to a gene: 4. Here the CDR3 DNA reads TGTGCCAGCAGCCATAGACAGGGGACAGATACGCAGTATTTT. The encoded protein is CASSHRQGTDTQYF.

The chain has TRBV7-8 and TRBJ2-2; 9 positions match TRBD2. The CDR3 consists of 16 residues. V lost 2 bases and J lost 4; bases outside the gene matches: 5. Germline CDR1 is SGHVS and CDR2 is FQNEAQ. The CDR3: CASSLRAGGSTGELFF. Written as DNA, the CDR3 is TGTGCCAGCAGCTTAAGGGCGGGAGGGAGCACCGGGGAGCTGTTTTTT.

This chain uses TRBV28 with TRBJ2-7; unclear D gene. V dropped 8 bases and J dropped 2 bases, with 7 bases sitting between them. The CDR3 runs 11 residues. The germline gives CDR1 MDHEN, CDR2 SYDVKM. Here the CDR3 reads CASGSTYEQYF. The CDR3 DNA is TGTGCCAGCGGTTCTACCTACGAGCAGTACTTC.

The chain combines TRBV19 with TRBJ2-7; no clear D. V lost 2 bases and J lost 0, with 8 bases in between. CDR1 and CDR2 from the germline V gene are LNHDA and SQIVND (reference sequence). This CDR3 is 14 amino acids long. CDR3 in amino acids: CASSILQSSYEQYF. In DNA form, the CDR3 reads TGTGCCAGTAGTATACTACAAAGCTCCTACGAGCAGTACTTC. The full variable domain, completed using reference TRBV19 and TRBJ2-7, is DGGITQSPKYLFRKEGQNVTLSCEQNLNHDAMYWYRQDPGQGLRLIYYSQIVNDFQKGDIAEGYSVSREKKESFPLTVTSAQKNPTAFYLCASSILQSSYEQYFGPGTRLTVT.

The CDR3 loop is CASSVVGGVRGLCDAPYNEQFF. In DNA form, the CDR3 reads TGTGCCAGCAGCGTAGTTGGTGGGGTCCGGGGGCTTTGCGACGCCCCTTACAATGAGCAGTTCTTC. The chain joins TRBV9 to TRBJ2-1; the D gene could be TRBD1 or TRBD2 (6 bases each). The CDR3 runs 22 residues. Germline values: CDR1 SGDLS, CDR2 YYNGEE. Trimming shortened V by 0 bases and J by 4 bases, and 32 bases separated the two germline ends.

In DNA, the CDR3 is TGCAGCGTTGGGGACAGGCCACCTCCCCCAGAGACCCAGTACTTC. Its protein is CSVGDRPPPPETQYF. V usage is TRBV29-1 and J usage is TRBJ2-5; TRBD1 agrees at 8 bases. J was trimmed by 4 bases and V by 4 bases; bases with no gene match: 11. The CDR3 consists of 15 residues. CDR1 and CDR2 from the germline V gene are SQVTM and ANQGSEA.

The chain is built from TRBV29-1 and TRBJ2-1; 8 nucleotides line up with TRBD2. The CDR3 length is 14 residues. The germline CDR1 and CDR2 sequences are SQVTM and ANQGSEA. V lost 8 bases and J lost 3; bases outside the gene matches: 9. The CDR3 protein is CSPEERGGYNEQFF. The DNA for the CDR3 is TGCAGCCCCGAGGAACGGGGGGGCTACAATGAGCAGTTCTTC.

With regard to this clone: Other DNA sequences in this sample translate to the same CDR3. The chain recombines TRBV2 with TRBJ1-1; no clear D. V lost 4 bases, J lost 0 bases, and 6 bases lay in between. The CDR3 is 13 residues long. Looked up from germline, CDR1 is SNHLY and CDR2 is FYNNEI. The CDR3 spells CASSAEMNTEAFF. As DNA, the CDR3 is TGTGCCAGCAGTGCGGAGATGAACACTGAAGCTTTCTTT.